This TCR beta chain was found in a study of T cells in Graves' hyperthyroidism and ophthalmopathy. Study at large: Before treatment of any kind, peripheral blood was taken at initial diagnosis.

Of note for this clonotype: The germline gene is not matched at one end of the junction; a read error may be the cause.

CDR3 size: 12 residues. Germline lookup yields CDR1 DFQATT and CDR2 SNEGSKA (reference sequence). Graves' hyperthyroidism without ophthalmopathy progression within 18 months was termed stable. Patients aged 18 to 65 had newly diagnosed hyperthyroidism that had lasted under 2 months. An approximately 10 ml volume of fresh peripheral blood provided the PBMCs. The source material, RNA transcripts, was used to amplify TCR beta CDR3 regions. Carried out on the TCR CDR3, a first-round RT-PCR used the HTBI primer set. TCRdb recomputed calls from the multiplex PCR reads with MiXCR, one row per CDR3 protein. Here the sample spans about 360,000 distinct CDR3 sequences, about 20% being singletons.

Material for sequencing was blood. The chain recombines TRBV20-1 with TRBJ1-2; D unclear. This receptor was obtained from a woman aged 18 to 35 with Graves' hyperthyroidism. For the CDR3, the DNA is TGCAGTGCTAGGGGCGGTGCCTATGGCTACATCTTC. Translation gives CSARGGAYGYIF.